Below are 27 T cell receptor beta chains sequenced from a single sample in a study of regulatory T cells in long-lasting Graves disease. Construction of TCR beta libraries relied on iRepertoire HTBI primers and on Arm-PCR targeting CDR3 regions. MiXCR, run by TCRdb on the multiplex PCR reads, gives a single entry per CDR3 protein. Of roughly 380,000 distinct CDR3 sequences in the sample, around 15% were seen once. Time point here: newly diagnosed GD, antithyroid drugs for less than 3 months. TCR sequences were obtained from RNA taken from PBMCs. Source: peripheral blood mononuclear cells (PBMCs), taken at new diagnosis, from a patient treated with antithyroid drugs. These receptors originate from a female donor with Graves disease.

This clonotype was seen more than once but under ten times. This rearrangement joins TRBV16 to TRBJ1-5, with D perhaps TRBD1 (6 bases). CDR1 and CDR2 from the germline V gene are KGHSY and FQNENV. This CDR3 is built from 13 residues. Between the trimmed V and J ends, which lost 5 bases and 10 bases, there was a span of 15 bases. As DNA, the CDR3 is TGTGCCAGCAGCGGTACAGGGTATGAACCCCAGCATTTT. Its translation is CASSGTGYEPQHF.

This clonotype was counted at least ten times. The chain joins TRBV14 to TRBJ2-1; 7 bases match TRBD2. From germline, CDR1 is SGHDN and CDR2 FVKESK. This CDR3 is 14 amino acids long. The trim removed 2 bases at V and 7 bases at J, leaving 5 bases unmatched. This CDR3 reads CASSQTAGVNEQFF. In nucleotides, the CDR3 is TGTGCCAGCAGCCAAACGGCGGGAGTAAATGAGCAGTTCTTC.

V is TRBV7-9 and J is TRBJ1-6, with TRBD1 as a possible D gene (5 bases). Germline lookup yields CDR1 SEHNR and CDR2 FQNEAQ (reference sequence). V lost 5 bases and J lost 7, with 18 bases in between. The CDR3 is 16 amino acids. The CDR3 region is CASSHPGAAPNSPLHF. In nucleotides, the CDR3 is TGTGCCAGCAGCCACCCCGGGGCGGCTCCAAATTCACCCCTCCACTTT.

Many counts were recorded for this clonotype. The V and J genes are TRBV12-3 or TRBV12-4 and TRBJ2-5; TRBD2 agrees at 7 bases. V shed 3 bases and J 5 bases; nucleotides not matched to a gene: 15. The CDR3 consists of 17 residues. The CDR3 region has the DNA TGTGCCAGCAGTTTGGGGTCTCGGGGGGTCGTGTGGGAGACCCAGTACTTC. This sequence encodes CASSLGSRGVVWETQYF.

This rearrangement joins TRBV29-1 to TRBJ2-7; 10 bases are a match to TRBD1. The V segment lost 8 bases and the J segment 7 bases; nucleotides outside the gene matches: 8. Germline V CDR1 and CDR2: SQVTM, ANQGSEA. The CDR3 spans 12 residues. The CDR3 bases are TGCAGCACGAGACAGGGGGCGGAGGAGCAGTACTTC. Protein sequence: CSTRQGAEEQYF.

A remark on this clonotype: This CDR3 fails to terminate in the conserved phenylalanine or tryptophan, so it likely reflects a read error. The V gene is TRBV29-1, the J gene TRBJ1-5; 7 nucleotides agree with TRBD1. Trimming at V came to 5 bases and at J to 3 bases, leaving 7 bases not matched to a gene. The germline V gene has CDR1 SQVTM and CDR2 ANQGSEA. CDR3 length: 14 amino acids. CDR3 nucleotide sequence: TGCAGCGTTATGACACAGGGGCTCAATCAGCCCCAGCATTCT. It codes for CSVMTQGLNQPQHS.

This clonotype was detected many times. This chain links TRBV6-2 or TRBV6-3 with TRBJ1-1; TRBD1 aligns across 10 bases. The CDR3 consists of 17 residues. Looked up from germline, CDR1 is MNHEY and CDR2 is SVGEGT. The junction had 8 bases not matched to a gene; V was cut back by 0 bases and J by 4 bases. The CDR3 bases are TGTGCCAGCAGTTACTCCGGGACAGGGGTCCCTAGCACTGAAGCTTTCTTT. This codes for CASSYSGTGVPSTEAFF.

The chain links TRBV3-1 to TRBJ1-6; TRBD1 matches at 10 bases. Trimming cost V 3 bases and J 10 bases; bases outside gene matches: 6. CDR3 length: 15 amino acids. Germline V gene data show CDR1 as LGHDT and CDR2 as YNNKEL (reference sequence). This CDR3 reads CASSHGRDRGSPLHF. The CDR3 coding sequence is TGTGCCAGCAGCCACGGTAGGGACAGGGGATCACCCCTCCACTTT. Filled out from reference TRBV3-1 and TRBJ1-6, the complete variable domain reads DTAVSQTPKYLVTQMGNDKSIKCEQNLGHDTMYWYKQDSKKFLKIMFSYNNKELIINETVPNRFSPKSPDKAHLNLHINSLELGDSAVYFCASSHGRDRGSPLHFGNGTRLTVT.

This clonotype was observed at least ten times. The V call is TRBV24-1, the J call TRBJ1-5; D unresolved. V lost 0 bases to trimming and J lost 3 bases, with 20 bases between them. There are 19 residues in the CDR3. Germline CDR1 and CDR2: KGHDR and SFDVKD. The CDR3 bases are TGTGCCACCAGTGATTTGGATTGGTGGGCCCCTGAGATCAATCAGCCCCAGCATTTT. Protein: CATSDLDWWAPEINQPQHF.

The chain links TRBV27 to TRBJ1-2; D unresolved. The CDR3 runs 14 residues. The germline V and J ends were trimmed by 4 bases and 5 bases, with 14 bases remaining between them. Per germline, CDR1 MNHEY and CDR2 SMNVEV (reference sequence). DNA for the CDR3: TGTGCCAGCAGTTCCCCGGGCCTTACTTATGGCTACACCTTC. This codes for CASSSPGLTYGYTF.

The sample holds many counts of this clonotype. V is TRBV2 and J is TRBJ2-1, with 8 bases matching TRBD2. J lost 3 bases, V lost 6 bases, and 7 bases had no gene match. The CDR3 contains 15 residues. The germline gives CDR1 SNHLY, CDR2 FYNNEI. The CDR3 is CASRRAGERYNEQFF. CDR3 sequence (DNA): TGTGCCAGCAGAAGAGCGGGGGAGCGCTACAATGAGCAGTTCTTC.

This clonotype was seen ten or more times. The rearrangement links TRBV28 to TRBJ2-7, with D perhaps given as TRBD1 or TRBD2 (6 bases each). Germline V CDR1 and CDR2: MDHEN, SYDVKM. The ends were cut back, 5 bases at V and 7 bases at J, with 9 bases in the middle. The CDR3 is 11 residues long. The CDR3 DNA reads as TGTGCCAGCAGTCGGGGGCATGAGCAGTACTTC. It is translated as CASSRGHEQYF.

This clonotype has ten or more counts. A read error may produce the germline difference seen at one junction end. This rearrangement joins TRBV11-2 to TRBJ1-2; TRBD1 agrees at 9 bases. There are 14 residues in the CDR3. Germline loops: CDR1 SGHAT, CDR2 FQNNGV. The chain's CDR3 is CASSLIIGTGQFAF. The CDR3 DNA is TGTGCCAGCAGCTTAATAATCGGGACAGGGCAGTTCGCCTTC.

Many counts were recorded for this clonotype. The genes are TRBV7-2 and TRBJ1-2; 8 bases line up with TRBD1. Germline values: CDR1 SGHTA, CDR2 FQGNSA. The CDR3 has 17 residues. The V segment lost 5 bases and the J segment 8 bases; nucleotides outside the gene matches: 19. The CDR3 sequence: CASSLTRTGRFGVGYTF. The CDR3 DNA reads as TGTGCCAGCAGCCTAACTAGGACAGGGCGGTTTGGAGTAGGCTACACCTTC. Looking up the rest from reference TRBV7-2 and TRBJ1-2 gives the full variable domain: GAGVSQSPSNKVTEKGKDVELRCDPISGHTALYWYRQSLGQGLEFLIYFQGNSAPDKSGLPSDRFSAERTGGSVSTLTIQRTQQEDSAVYLCASSLTRTGRFGVGYTFGSGTRLTVV.

This clonotype was observed at least ten times. The chain carries TRBV9 and TRBJ2-7; 7 positions match TRBD2. This CDR3 contains 14 residues. J gave up 3 bases and V 0 bases, and 3 bases lay outside the gene matches. Germline V gene lookup returns CDR1 SGDLS and CDR2 YYNGEE. The CDR3 is CASSVGLADYEQYF. DNA for the CDR3: TGTGCCAGCAGCGTAGGGCTAGCGGACTACGAGCAGTACTTC.

The sample holds many counts of this clonotype. Written as DNA, the CDR3 is TGTGCCAGCAGTTCCCGGGAAATGGATGAAGCTTTCTTT. Encoded protein: CASSSREMDEAFF. The V gene is TRBV6-5, the J gene TRBJ1-1; D is uncertain. The V gene's germline CDR1 is MNHEY and CDR2 SVGAGI. Trimming pared 4 bases from V and 7 bases from J, leaving 13 bases between. The CDR3 covers 13 residues.

This clonotype was observed at least ten times. This rearrangement joins TRBV6-2 or TRBV6-3 to TRBJ2-5; D remains ambiguous. Germline V gene sequence: CDR1 MNHEY, CDR2 SVGEGT. V was cut by 2 bases and J by 4 bases, with 14 bases left in between. There are 15 residues in the CDR3. The CDR3 loop is CASSYGEGSTETQYF. The CDR3 nucleotides are TGTGCCAGCAGTTACGGGGAAGGCAGCACAGAGACCCAGTACTTC.

There are many counts of this clonotype. The chain joins TRBV24-1 to TRBJ2-3; D is unclear. CDR3 length equals 15 residues. Trimming shortened V by 4 bases and J by 4 bases, and 14 bases separated the two germline ends. Germline V gives CDR1 KGHDR, CDR2 SFDVKD. This CDR3 reads CATSELWDGPDTQYF. Written as DNA, the CDR3 is TGTGCCACCAGTGAGTTGTGGGATGGGCCAGATACGCAGTATTTT.

V is TRBV4-3 and J is TRBJ2-7; tentatively, D is TRBD2 (6 bases). V lost 0 bases and J 6 bases, leaving 15 bases between the germline ends. The CDR3 loop spans 15 amino acids. The germline CDR1 and CDR2 sequences are LGHNA and YSLEER. The CDR3 bases are TGCGCCAGCAGCCAAGAGTCGGGGGTTCAGAGCGAGCAGTACTTC. Amino acids: CASSQESGVQSEQYF.

This clonotype was observed at least ten times. This sequence joins TRBV12-3 or TRBV12-4 and TRBJ1-1; D may be TRBD1 (5 bases). V lost 2 bases and J lost 3, with 10 bases in between. The CDR3 consists of 14 residues. The CDR3 sequence is CASSLNRDYTEAFF. The CDR3 nucleotides read TGTGCCAGCAGTTTAAATCGGGACTACACTGAAGCTTTCTTT.

This clonotype was detected ten times or more. The V and J genes are TRBV12-3 or TRBV12-4 and TRBJ2-3, with 7 nucleotides matching TRBD2. Unmatched junction bases numbered 3, after V lost 1 base and J lost 2 bases. The CDR3 consists of 15 residues. The CDR3 DNA reads as TGTGCCAGCAGTTTAGGGACTAGTAACACAGATACGCAGTATTTT. It codes for CASSLGTSNTDTQYF.

This clonotype was observed many times. The chain employs TRBV30 and TRBJ1-1, with 7 bases matching TRBD1. Germline assignment: CDR1 GTSNPN and CDR2 SVGIG (reference sequence). The CDR3 extends over 13 amino acids. The junction had 3 bases not matched to a gene; V was cut back by 1 base and J by 4 bases. CDR3 sequence: CAWSGTGGTEAFF. As DNA, the CDR3 is TGTGCCTGGAGTGGGACAGGAGGCACTGAAGCTTTCTTT.

The chain joins TRBV4-3 to TRBJ1-3, with D possibly matching TRBD1 (5 bases). Germline V gene data show CDR1 as LGHNA and CDR2 as YSLEER. The V end was cut by 1 base, the J end by 0 bases, with 13 bases between. This CDR3 contains 17 residues. The CDR3 protein is CASSQAPVQDSGNTIYF. DNA of the CDR3: TGCGCCAGCAGCCAAGCCCCAGTACAGGACTCTGGAAACACCATATATTTT.

This clonotype was seen at least ten times. This chain uses TRBV2 with TRBJ1-5; 9 bases are a match to TRBD1. The CDR3 is 14 amino acids. The V gene's germline CDR1 is SNHLY and CDR2 FYNNEI. After removal of 5 bases from V and 6 bases from J, the junction contained 5 bases not matched to a gene. This CDR3 reads CASSLQGARQPQHF. The CDR3 DNA reads as TGTGCCAGCAGTTTACAGGGGGCGCGTCAGCCCCAGCATTTT. Filled out from reference TRBV2 and TRBJ1-5, the complete variable domain reads EPEVTQTPSHQVTQMGQEVILRCVPISNHLYFYWYRQILGQKVEFLVSFYNNEISEKSEIFDDQFSVERPDGSNFTLKIRSTKLEDSAMYFCASSLQGARQPQHFGDGTRLSIL.

This clonotype was recorded at least ten times. CDR3 residues: CARSRDRNYGYTF. The CDR3 nucleotides are TGTGCTCGCTCCCGGGACAGAAACTATGGCTACACCTTC. V usage is TRBV30 and J usage is TRBJ1-2; TRBD1 agrees at 7 bases. CDR1 GTSNPN and CDR2 SVGIG come from the germline V gene (reference sequence). This CDR3 comprises 13 residues.

This clonotype has ten or more counts. The chain joins TRBV11-1 to TRBJ2-7; 14 nucleotides agree with TRBD2. This CDR3 comprises 16 residues. The germline CDR1 and CDR2 sequences are SGHAT and FQDESV (reference sequence). The V and J ends lost 5 bases and 3 bases, in that order; junction bases with no gene match: 6. The CDR3 nucleotides read TGTGCCAGCAGCGAAGTGACTAGCGGGGGGGTCTACGAGCAGTACTTC. Amino acid sequence: CASSEVTSGGVYEQYF.

There are many counts of this clonotype. The chain joins TRBV12-5 to TRBJ1-5; maybe TRBD1 (6 bases). Trimming pared 6 bases from V and 6 bases from J, leaving 18 bases between. The germline CDR1 and CDR2 sequences are LGHNT and FRNRAP. CDR3 length: 15 amino acids. The CDR3 nucleotides are TGTGCTAGTGGCCCGACAGGTTTCGGGGGTCAGCCCCAGCATTTT. It translates to CASGPTGFGGQPQHF.